Sequencing of this T cell receptor beta chain was carried out in a study of cytomegalovirus exposure and HLA in healthy donors. Whole-study results and caveats: Highly shared variants forming one cluster were likely a sequencing artifact.

Notes on this clone: As yet, its antigen is unknown.

Vbeta (60) and Jbeta (13) primers were used in the PCR. The repertoire was sequenced with immunoSEQ multiplex PCR; TCRdb's copy has only in-frame clones and lacks some. This table holds approximately 140,000 clones, roughly 76% found once. The CDR3 has 12 residues. Trimming stripped 2 bases from V and 7 bases from J, with 7 bases between. Germline V lookup: CDR1 SGHRS, CDR2 YFSETQ. The V call is TRBV5-1, the J call TRBJ2-1; D unclear. Sequencing was done on a sample of PBMCs. This TCR derives from a human donor in good health. For the CDR3, the DNA is TGCGCCAGCAGCTTAGCCTGGAATGAGCAGTTCTTC. Residues: CASSLAWNEQFF.